The source of this T cell receptor (beta chain) is a study of post-analysis software for immune sequencing data. Study details: Some patients lacked subtype; others had relapsing-remitting, secondary progressive or progressive-relapsing disease.

TCR beta cDNA libraries included unique molecular identifiers. Around 450,000 cDNA molecules were recovered from an input of about 0.85 to 11 million T cells. TCRdb re-called the PCR reads with MiXCR, one entry per CDR3 protein. The sample has a few hundred thousand distinct CDR3 sequences, over 30% seen once. Only a few counts were recorded for this clonotype. Its antigen is not identified. Overall study findings and caveats: Multiple sclerosis patients showed significantly lower normalized Chao1 diversity than controls did. TRBV segments more frequent in patients than in controls numbered roughly 5 and included TRBV5-6, TRBV5-1 and TRBV20-1.

The V gene lost 3 bases and the J gene lost 10 bases, with 17 bases spanning the gap. The CDR3 has 13 residues. The V gene's germline CDR1 is DFQATT and CDR2 SNEGSKA (reference sequence). This clonotype was obtained from a girl aged 2-10 years with multiple sclerosis. The rearrangement uses TRBV20-1 and TRBJ2-3, with D uncertain. Sequencing was carried out using blood. The CDR3 DNA reads TGCAGTGCTAGTCTACTCCGTCCTGATGCGCAGTATTTT. Its translation: CSASLLRPDAQYF.